This paragraph reports one T cell receptor (beta chain). Clones were sequenced by immunoSEQ multiplex PCR, and TCRdb holds only the in-frame ones, with some missing. Of tens of thousands of clones in the sample, about 91% were seen once. The record originates from a study of technical replicates of blood from several donors. CDR3 size: 16 residues. Germline V CDR1 and CDR2: MDHEN, SYDVKM. J lost 2 bases, V lost 6 bases, and 9 bases had no gene match. The receptor was derived from a human donor in good health. Some clones in this sample may be carry-over from other donors' samples. Sequenced input: T cells isolated from PBMCs. This rearrangement joins TRBV28 to TRBJ2-3; 9 bases map to TRBD2. CDR3 in DNA: TGTGCCAGCAGCCTAGGGACTAGCTCTCCCACAGATACGCAGTATTTT. It codes for CASSLGTSSPTDTQYF.